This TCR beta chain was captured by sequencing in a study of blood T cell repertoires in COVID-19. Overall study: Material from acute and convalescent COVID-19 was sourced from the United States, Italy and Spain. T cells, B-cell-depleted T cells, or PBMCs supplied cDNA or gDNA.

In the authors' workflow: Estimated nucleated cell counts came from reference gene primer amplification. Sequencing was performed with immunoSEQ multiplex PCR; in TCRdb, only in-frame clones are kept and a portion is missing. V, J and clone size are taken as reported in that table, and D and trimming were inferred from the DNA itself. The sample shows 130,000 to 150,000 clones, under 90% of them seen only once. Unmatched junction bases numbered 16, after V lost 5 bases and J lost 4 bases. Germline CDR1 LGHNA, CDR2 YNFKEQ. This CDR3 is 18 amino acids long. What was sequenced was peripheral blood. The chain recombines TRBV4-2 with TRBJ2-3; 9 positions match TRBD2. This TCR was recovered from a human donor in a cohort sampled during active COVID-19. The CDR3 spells CASSLEGLARSPADTQYF. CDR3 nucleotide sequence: TGTGCCAGCAGCTTAGAAGGACTAGCGAGGTCCCCCGCAGATACGCAGTATTTT.